The T cell receptor (beta chain) described here comes from a study of blood T cells in healthy people across ages. Staff drew roughly 10 milliliters of peripheral blood from each donor. The V end was cut by 5 bases, the J end by 8 bases, with 10 bases between. Germline V gives CDR1 SGHTA, CDR2 FQGNSA. The CDR3 runs to 12 residues. Regarding this clonotype: The antigen is undetermined.

Then a second PCR, running about 7 to 11 cycles, was carried out with a sample-barcoded 5' primer and a J-beta primer mix. Template switching added a 12-random-nucleotide identifier to every cDNA molecule. TCRdb re-called the 5' RACE reads through MiXCR, storing one row per CDR3 protein. The sample has more than 500,000 distinct CDR3 sequences, approximately 30% seen once; the top ten hold approximately 18%. General observations from the study: Nothing was known about donor CMV status, and this possibly confounded expanded clonotype changes.

The sequence derives from an older woman in good health. The rearrangement links TRBV7-2 to TRBJ2-1; D uncertain. The sample taken for sequencing was blood. The CDR3 region has the DNA TGTGCCAGCAGCCCACCCACCTATGAGCAGTTCTTC. This sequence encodes CASSPPTYEQFF.